This TCR beta chain stems from a study of cytomegalovirus exposure and HLA in healthy donors. The wider study: As released early, the data held 80 million to 90 million unique TCRs from HLA-typed donors. Study-wide findings and caveats: TCR beta sequences reportedly predicted most subjects' HLA-A and HLA-B alleles accurately. Analysis was carried out at a later point, and it linked a missense DCLRE1C variant to TCR beta V- and J-gene trimming.

Concerning this clone: The antigen is unknown.

The CDR3 length is 14 residues. J was trimmed by 3 bases and V by 0 bases; bases with no gene match: 3. Germline CDR1 is SGHRS and CDR2 is YFSETQ. It was with 60 Vbeta and 13 Jbeta primers that the PCR ran. Assay used: immunoSEQ multiplex PCR; TCRdb lists only in-frame clones, some missing. In total, the table holds under 40,000 clones. The sequencing input was PBMCs. The clonotype originates from a woman aged 40-49 years in good health and CMV-seropositive. The genes are TRBV5-1 and TRBJ2-7; 7 positions match TRBD2. This chain's CDR3 is CASSLAGGYYEQYF. DNA for the CDR3: TGCGCCAGCAGCTTGGCCGGGGGGTACTACGAGCAGTACTTC.